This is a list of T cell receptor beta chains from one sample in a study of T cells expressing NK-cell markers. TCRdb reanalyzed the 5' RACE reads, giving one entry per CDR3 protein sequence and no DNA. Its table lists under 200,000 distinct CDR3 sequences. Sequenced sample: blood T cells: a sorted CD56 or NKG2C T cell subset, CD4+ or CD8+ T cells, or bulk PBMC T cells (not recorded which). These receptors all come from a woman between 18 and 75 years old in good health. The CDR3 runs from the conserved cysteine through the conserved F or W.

CDR3: CASSPRGSGRDEQYF; V: TRBV28; J: TRBJ2-7
CDR3: CASRLAGAKEQYF; V: TRBV28; J: TRBJ2-7
CDR3: CSATGLAVPDEQFF; V: TRBV20-1; J: TRBJ2-1
CDR3: CASSFGLAGETQYF; V: TRBV5-1; J: TRBJ2-5
CDR3: CASSPTDRTMNTEAFF; V: TRBV5-1; J: TRBJ1-1
CDR3: CASSFDRAGFPEAFF; V: TRBV12-3/TRBV12-4; J: TRBJ1-1
CDR3: CASRKQGKESGNTIYF; V: TRBV6-1; J: TRBJ1-3
CDR3: CASSLGSTGEKLFF; V: TRBV5-1; J: TRBJ1-4
CDR3: CSARSPGAYEQYF; V: TRBV20-1; J: TRBJ2-7
CDR3: CASSLRDRVDEQYF; V: TRBV5-1; J: TRBJ2-7
CDR3: CASSLGEGLGPQHF; V: TRBV5-1; J: TRBJ1-5
CDR3: CASKIGRAVVYEQYF; V: TRBV5-1; J: TRBJ2-7
CDR3: CASSLVSGYNQPQHF; V: TRBV7-8; J: TRBJ1-5
CDR3: CASSLAGGGMNTEAFF; V: TRBV5-1; J: TRBJ1-1
CDR3: CASSPRGDYPNTGELFF; V: TRBV7-8; J: TRBJ2-2
CDR3: CASSLIPGIYEQYF; V: TRBV7-3; J: TRBJ2-7
CDR3: CASSPQTGQGEKLFF; V: TRBV5-1; J: TRBJ1-4
CDR3: CASSLAGVGNTQYF; V: TRBV12-3/TRBV12-4; J: TRBJ2-3
CDR3: CASSPKPGLNTGELFF; V: TRBV12-3/TRBV12-4; J: TRBJ2-2
CDR3: CASSQDQNQPQHF; V: TRBV5-1; J: TRBJ1-5
CDR3: CASSQGFESYGYTF; V: TRBV4-1; J: TRBJ1-2
CDR3: CASSPGQGDQPQHF; V: TRBV18; J: TRBJ1-5
CDR3: CASSPRQGIGDTQYF; V: TRBV14; J: TRBJ2-3
CDR3: CASSKRETGRDYNEQFF; V: TRBV21-1; J: TRBJ2-1
CDR3: CATSDAGRGGYEQYF; V: TRBV24-1; J: TRBJ2-7
CDR3: CAWRETGANVLTF; V: TRBV30; J: TRBJ2-6
CDR3: CSARRGVWDRRNEKLFF; V: TRBV20-1; J: TRBJ1-4
CDR3: CASRLTGGADTQYF; V: TRBV2; J: TRBJ2-3
CDR3: CAIRDSTTDTQYF; V: TRBV10-3; J: TRBJ2-3
CDR3: CASSFGGLASPLHF; V: TRBV27; J: TRBJ1-6
CDR3: CSATPGTGGSGELFF; V: TRBV29-1; J: TRBJ2-2